These 18 T cell receptor beta chains originate from one sample sequenced in a study of ipilimumab plus nivolumab after autologous stem cell transplantation. Assay used: immunoSEQ multiplex PCR; TCRdb lists only in-frame clones, some missing. The sample includes approximately 12,000 clones, more than 65% of them seen just once. Sample: PBMCs, taken in a trial of ipilimumab plus nivolumab as post-transplant consolidation. The receptors were gathered from a male donor with diffuse large B-cell lymphoma.

This chain joins TRBV5-6 and TRBJ2-3; D remains unclear. V lost 2 bases and J 4 bases, leaving 14 bases between the germline ends. CDR3 size: 15 residues. Germline V gene data show CDR1 as SGHDT and CDR2 as YYEEEE. Here the CDR3 DNA reads TGTGCCAGCAGCTTAGGACGGGTTCTTCCAGATACGCAGTATTTT. This encodes CASSLGRVLPDTQYF.

This sequence joins TRBV7-9 and TRBJ2-1, with TRBD2 matching over 14 bases. Germline CDR1 SEHNR, CDR2 FQNEAQ (reference sequence). The CDR3 consists of 16 residues. The junction had 4 bases not matched to a gene; V was cut back by 5 bases and J by 4 bases. This chain's CDR3 is CASSDGTSGSYNEQFF. DNA of the CDR3: TGTGCCAGCAGCGACGGGACTAGCGGGAGTTACAATGAGCAGTTCTTC.

The count of this clone is one. The chain joins TRBV11-2 to TRBJ1-3; maybe TRBD1 (5 bases). The germline gives CDR1 SGHAT, CDR2 FQNNGV. Between the trimmed V and J ends, which lost 2 bases and 3 bases, there was a span of 23 bases. This CDR3 has 19 residues. DNA for the CDR3: TGTGCCAGCAGCTTAAACCCAAGAGACAGAACTGGGGGTGGAAACACCATATATTTT. Protein: CASSLNPRDRTGGGNTIYF.

In nucleotides, the CDR3 is TGTGCCAGCAGTTCCCCCGGACTAGCGGGAGAGGGATCCTACAATGAGCAGTTCTTC. Protein product: CASSSPGLAGEGSYNEQFF. The chain combines TRBV28 with TRBJ2-1, with TRBD2 matching 13 bases. This CDR3 is built from 19 residues. Germline V CDR1 and CDR2: MDHEN, SYDVKM. V lost 4 bases to trimming and J lost 1 base; unmatched junction nucleotides: 10.

The rearrangement links TRBV5-1 to TRBJ2-1; D not resolved. The germline V gene encodes CDR1 SGHRS and CDR2 YFSETQ. V dropped 4 bases and J dropped 4 bases, with 15 bases sitting between them. This CDR3 comprises 15 residues. The CDR3 region has the DNA TGCGCCAGCAGCCGTGTCCCCTCAACATACAATGAGCAGTTCTTC. Translation gives CASSRVPSTYNEQFF.

The J gene is TRBJ2-1, the V gene TRBV7-2; D tentatively reads TRBD1 or TRBD2 (5 bases each). There are 12 residues in the CDR3. Trimming shortened V by 5 bases and J by 6 bases, and 8 bases separated the two germline ends. CDR1 is SGHTA and CDR2 is FQGNSA in the germline V gene. Here the CDR3 DNA reads TGTGCCAGCAGCGATGGGGGCAATGAGCAGTTCTTC. Its protein is CASSDGGNEQFF.

The chain is built from TRBV7-9 and TRBJ1-1; possible D gene TRBD1, 6 bases. CDR1 is SEHNR and CDR2 is FQNEAQ in the germline V gene (reference sequence). The length of the CDR3 is 13 residues. V was shortened by 6 bases and J by 6 bases, with 14 bases between the two germline ends. CDR3 protein: CASSFTGNAEAFF. DNA for the CDR3: TGTGCCAGCAGTTTCACAGGGAATGCTGAAGCTTTCTTT.

A single count supports this clone. This could be a read error, since a much larger clone is one nucleotide away. J is TRBJ1-1 and V is TRBV6-5; a weak D match, TRBD1 (5 bases). The V gene's germline CDR1 is MNHEY and CDR2 SVGAGI. Trimming removed 6 bases at V and 5 bases at J, with 10 bases between. This CDR3 is 12 amino acids long. This CDR3 reads CASSLRGTEAFF. DNA of the CDR3: TGTGCCAGCAGCTTACGGGGGACTGAAGCTTTCTTT.

The V gene is TRBV5-1, the J gene TRBJ2-5; the match to TRBD1 covers 10 bases. Germline lookup yields CDR1 SGHRS and CDR2 YFSETQ. There are 16 residues in the CDR3. Unmatched junction bases numbered 11, after V lost 4 bases and J lost 5 bases. CDR3 protein: CASSEGDRGLRETQYF. The CDR3 DNA reads as TGCGCCAGCAGCGAAGGGGACAGGGGACTGAGGGAGACCCAGTACTTC.

The J gene is TRBJ2-7, the V gene TRBV7-2; 9 bases agree with TRBD1. From germline, CDR1 is SGHTA and CDR2 FQGNSA. CDR3 length: 14 residues. V shed 7 bases, J shed 2 bases, and the junction held 6 bases outside the gene matches. The CDR3 DNA reads TGTGCCAGCAAGCTGGACAGGGGCCCCTACGAGCAGTACTTC. Protein product: CASKLDRGPYEQYF.

CDR3 loop: CASSPMGTGGKNIQYF. CDR3 DNA: TGTGCCAGCAGCCCAATGGGTACGGGGGGCAAAAACATTCAGTACTTC. V is TRBV7-2 and J is TRBJ2-4; 7 positions agree with TRBD2. Germline V lookup: CDR1 SGHTA, CDR2 FQGNSA. The CDR3 extends over 16 amino acids. V dropped 5 bases and J dropped 3; count of bases not matched to a gene: 10.

The genes are TRBV5-1 and TRBJ2-1, with D possibly TRBD2 on 5 matching bases. Trimming left V 4 bases short and J 6 bases short, with 11 bases between. There are 13 residues in the CDR3. Looked up from germline, CDR1 is SGHRS and CDR2 is YFSETQ. The DNA of the CDR3 is TGCGCCAGCAGCCCCGGACTGGGCAATGAGCAGTTCTTC. It is translated as CASSPGLGNEQFF.

This clone occurred a few times. The CDR3 loop is CARNDRKNATNEKLFF. The DNA of the CDR3 is TGTGCCAGGAACGACAGAAAAAATGCAACTAATGAAAAACTGTTTTTT. This chain joins TRBV7-6 and TRBJ1-4; perhaps TRBD1 as D (5 bases). CDR1 and CDR2 (germline): SGHVS, FNYEAQ. This CDR3 region has 16 residues. V shed 9 bases and J shed 0 bases, with 17 bases lying between them.

The gene calls are TRBV21-1 and TRBJ1-4. TRBV21-1 constitutes a pseudogene. The CDR3 contains 14 residues. DNA for the CDR3: TGTGCCAGCAGCGGATTATGTATCAAGGGAAAACTGTTTTTT. Protein: CASSGLCIKGKLFF.

The chain is built from TRBV15 and TRBJ2-1; D gene uncertain. CDR3 length equals 16 residues. The ends were cut back, 3 bases at V and 4 bases at J, with 16 bases in the middle. Germline assignment: CDR1 LNHNV and CDR2 YYDKDF (reference sequence). CDR3 DNA sequence: TGTGCCACCAGCAGCGATAGGACGGACCTTTACAATGAGCAGTTCTTC. Translated, it gives CATSSDRTDLYNEQFF.

The chain employs TRBV29-1 and TRBJ1-3, with no clear D. Germline values: CDR1 SQVTM, CDR2 ANQGSEA. Trimming left V 6 bases short and J 0 bases short, with 15 bases between. The CDR3 is 15 residues long. In DNA form, the CDR3 reads TGCAGCGTGCCCGGGAAGTCCTCCTCTGGAAACACCATATATTTT. This encodes CSVPGKSSSGNTIYF.

This chain joins TRBV7-2 and TRBJ2-5; the D call may be TRBD1 or TRBD2 (5 bases each). CDR1 SGHTA and CDR2 FQGNSA come from the germline V gene. The V and J ends lost 2 bases and 5 bases respectively, with 12 bases between them. The CDR3 runs 14 residues. In DNA, the CDR3 is TGTGCCAGCAGCTTAACCACTAGGGGCGAGACCCAGTACTTC. This codes for CASSLTTRGETQYF. The full variable domain, in which reference TRBV7-2 and TRBJ2-5 provide the parts outside the CDR3, is GAGVSQSPSNKVTEKGKDVELRCDPISGHTALYWYRQSLGQGLEFLIYFQGNSAPDKSGLPSDRFSAERTGGSVSTLTIQRTQQEDSAVYLCASSLTTRGETQYFGPGTRLLVL.

The V call is TRBV5-4, the J call TRBJ2-5; the D is unclear. This CDR3 comprises 14 residues. With 0 bases removed from V and 7 bases from J, the gap between germline ends came to 13 bases. CDR1 is SGHNT and CDR2 is YYREEE in the germline V gene (reference sequence). Here the CDR3 DNA reads TGTGCCAGCAGCTTGGAGGGCGGCGGTGCGACCCAGTACTTC. Residues: CASSLEGGGATQYF.